This passage covers 15 T cell receptor beta chains from one sample sequenced in a study of T cells in women clearing cervical HPV infection (dated by TCRdb to 2017 to 2018). The library was built by means of the immunoSEQ multiplex PCR assay. TCRdb carries this immuneACCESS record with in-frame sequences only. Its versions omit some clonotypes, under half of them owing to an unresolved V gene in the studies checked, with the rest unexplained. The table of this sample itemizes tens of thousands of clones. 4.5% to 6.5% of the sample belongs to the ten largest clones. Sequencing input: blood buffy coat. These receptors were obtained from a woman aged 18 to 75 with a cervical HPV16 infection that either progressed to CIN3+ or cleared (not recorded which).

A remark on this clone: Read sequence stops 3 residues before the CDR3 end, and the germline J gene provides the missing end. The rearrangement links TRBV12-5 to TRBJ2-4, with 7 bases that match TRBD1. CDR1 is LGHNT, CDR2 FRNRAP, per germline. The V and J ends lost 0 bases and 8 bases, in that order; junction bases with no gene match: 13. The CDR3 spans 17 residues. Incomplete CDR3 DNA: TGTGCTAGTGGTTTGGTCCGCTCCGCAGACAGGGCGTACATT. Translated, it gives CASGLVRSADRAYI. The complete CDR3 protein is CASGLVRSADRAYIQYF.

Remarks on this clone: The read terminates 3 residues ahead of where the CDR3 ends, so the germline J gene completes it. The rearrangement joins TRBV5-1 to TRBJ1-1; D is perhaps TRBD1 (5 bases). V shed 0 bases and J shed 5 bases, with 11 bases lying between them. This CDR3 is 14 amino acids long. The germline CDR1 and CDR2 sequences are SGHRS and YFSETQ. CDR3 DNA (partial): TGCGCCAGCAGCTTGGCCGGGGGGTATACTGAA. Its translation is CASSLAGGYTE. The whole CDR3 reads CASSLAGGYTEAFF.

Worth noting for this clone: Read data end 3 residues before the CDR3 end; the end is taken from the germline J gene. This chain uses TRBV4-1 with TRBJ2-4; 9 nucleotides match TRBD1. This CDR3 has 17 residues. Germline loops: CDR1 MGHRA, CDR2 YSYEKL. V lost 0 bases and J lost 6; bases outside the gene matches: 9. CDR3 protein: CASSQDAFPGQGNIQYF. CDR3 DNA (partial): TGCGCCAGCAGCCAAGACGCCTTCCCGGGACAGGGAAACATT.

Comments on this clone: The read ends 3 residues before the CDR3 terminus; that terminus is restored from the germline J gene. This chain connects TRBV7-9 to TRBJ1-2, with D perhaps TRBD1 (5 bases). The CDR3 has 13 residues. Germline CDR1 is SEHNR and CDR2 is FQNEAQ (reference sequence). The covered CDR3 bases are TGTGCCAGCAGCCCGGGACTTTCAGATACC. Protein product: CASSPGLSDT. The complete CDR3 sequence is CASSPGLSDTYTF. Looking up the rest from reference TRBV7-9 and TRBJ1-2 gives the full variable domain: DTGVSQNPRHKITKRGQNVTFRCDPISEHNRLYWYRQTLGQGPEFLTYFQNEAQLEKSRLLSDRFSAERPKGSFSTLEIQRTEQGDSAMYLCASSPGLSDTYTFGSGTRLTVV.

As concerns this clone: Sequencing ends 3 residues short of the CDR3 end; the germline J gene provides the rest. The chain joins TRBV18 to TRBJ1-2; 8 bases are a match to TRBD1. The trim removed 2 bases at V and 2 bases at J, leaving 4 bases unmatched. The CDR3 runs to 15 residues. CDR1 and CDR2 from the germline V gene are KGHSH and LQKENI. CDR3 DNA (partial): TGTGCCAGCTCACCAGGGGACAGGTTAAACTATGGC. Protein sequence: CASSPGDRLNYG. The entire CDR3 protein is CASSPGDRLNYGYTF.

As for this clone: Coverage ceases 3 residues before the CDR3 finishes, and the germline J gene fills in the end. The V gene is TRBV4-2, the J gene TRBJ2-7; D is perhaps TRBD2 (6 bases). Trimming cost V 0 bases and J 5 bases, with 11 bases left between them. Germline-derived CDR1 and CDR2 are LGHNA and YNFKEQ. CDR3 length: 14 amino acids. The chain's CDR3 is CASSQDPTSDEQYF. The covered CDR3 bases are TGTGCCAGCAGCCAAGATCCGACTAGTGACGAG.

To note about this clone: Read sequence stops 3 residues before the CDR3 end, and the germline J gene provides the missing end. V and J are TRBV29-1 and TRBJ2-7; 9 bases are shared with TRBD1. This CDR3 comprises 15 residues. CDR1 SQVTM and CDR2 ANQGSEA come from the germline V gene. V lost 0 bases to trimming and J lost 5 bases; unmatched junction nucleotides: 8. The CDR3 here is CSVEDWDRAGDEQYF. The sequenced part of the CDR3 DNA is TGCAGCGTTGAAGATTGGGACAGGGCGGGGGACGAG.

Comment on this clone: The CDR3 is cut off 3 residues early in the read; its end comes from the germline J gene. The rearrangement joins TRBV20-1 to TRBJ2-5; D perhaps matches TRBD1 (6 bases). Germline values: CDR1 DFQATT, CDR2 SNEGSKA (reference sequence). Trimming left V 5 bases short and J 4 bases short, with 8 bases between. The CDR3 is made up of 11 amino acids. CDR3 DNA (partial): TGCAGTGCTCTGACAGGAGAGACC. Translated: CSALTGET. The whole CDR3 region reads CSALTGETQYF.

For this clone: The DNA ends 3 residues before the CDR3 does, and the rest of the CDR3 is filled in from the germline J gene. This rearrangement joins TRBV7-3 to TRBJ2-3, with D tentatively TRBD2 (6 bases). V was pared by 1 base and J by 1 base, with 6 bases between. Germline assignment: CDR1 SGHTA and CDR2 FQGTGA. The CDR3 runs to 14 residues. The CDR3 loop is CASSLRGGTDTQYF. The part of the CDR3 DNA that was read is TGTGCCAGCAGCTTAAGGGGGGGCACAGATACG.

CDR3 in amino acids: CASSRRQVEAFF. The CDR3 DNA, read in part, is TGTGCCAGCAGCCGGAGACAGGTCGAA. This sequence joins TRBV7-9 and TRBJ1-1; D is possibly TRBD1 (6 bases). The DNA ends 3 residues before the CDR3 does, and the rest of the CDR3 is filled in from the germline J gene. Germline V lookup: CDR1 SEHNR, CDR2 FQNEAQ (reference sequence). The CDR3 has 12 amino acids.

Notes on this clone: Read data end 3 residues before the CDR3 end; the end is taken from the germline J gene. The V and J genes are TRBV28 and TRBJ2-5; TRBD1 agrees at 7 bases. The CDR3 covers 13 residues. The ends lost 6 bases at V and 4 bases at J; junction bases unmatched: 5. The germline V gene encodes CDR1 MDHEN and CDR2 SYDVKM. This CDR3 is CASRQQGRETQYF. The sequenced CDR3 bases are TGTGCCAGCAGACAACAGGGGCGAGAGACC. Filled out from reference TRBV28 and TRBJ2-5, the complete variable domain reads DVKVTQSSRYLVKRTGEKVFLECVQDMDHENMFWYRQDPGLGLRLIYFSYDVKMKEKGDIPEGYSVSREKKERFSLILESASTNQTSMYLCASRQQGRETQYFGPGTRLLVL.

With respect to this clone: Read coverage stops 3 residues before the CDR3 terminus; the germline J gene supplies the remainder. The chain recombines TRBV6-2 or TRBV6-3 with TRBJ2-1, with D maybe TRBD1 (5 bases). Germline V gives CDR1 MNHEY, CDR2 SVGEGT. Between the trimmed V and J ends, which lost 11 bases and 4 bases, there was a span of 15 bases. The CDR3 covers 13 residues. The CDR3 here is CAVGTGRYNEQFF. The DNA read from the CDR3 is TGTGCCGTTGGAACAGGACGATACAATGAG.

Comment on this clone: The CDR3 goes on 3 residues after the read ends, and that part is filled in from the germline J gene. The J gene is TRBJ2-3, the V gene TRBV20-1; D remains unclear. Germline V lookup: CDR1 DFQATT, CDR2 SNEGSKA (reference sequence). The CDR3 covers 11 residues. V was trimmed by 5 bases and J by 5 bases, leaving 8 bases between them. The sequenced CDR3 bases are TGCAGTGCTCCGATCGGAGATACG. Its translation: CSAPIGDT. The complete CDR3 reads CSAPIGDTQYF.

Details on this clone: The CDR3 end is not reached by the read, which stops 3 residues before it; the germline J gene fills it in. This chain links TRBV7-8 with TRBJ2-5, with D possibly TRBD2 on 5 matching bases. Trimming removed 0 bases from V and 4 bases from J, with 9 bases in between. The CDR3 totals 14 residues. Germline CDR1 reads SGHVS; CDR2 reads FQNEAQ. Here the CDR3 reads CASSLASSRETQYF. CDR3 bases read: TGTGCCAGCAGCTTAGCGTCTAGCCGAGAGACC.

As to this clone: Read data end 3 residues before the CDR3 end; the end is taken from the germline J gene. The chain employs TRBV28 and TRBJ2-7; 11 bases match TRBD1. Germline trimming cut 8 bases from V and 2 bases from J; bases unmatched to any gene: 2. This CDR3 has 13 amino acids. Germline-derived CDR1 and CDR2 are MDHEN and SYDVKM. Partial CDR3 DNA: TGTGCCAGCCGGGGACAGGGGGCCTACGAG. Its translation is CASRGQGAYE. The complete CDR3 protein is CASRGQGAYEQYF.